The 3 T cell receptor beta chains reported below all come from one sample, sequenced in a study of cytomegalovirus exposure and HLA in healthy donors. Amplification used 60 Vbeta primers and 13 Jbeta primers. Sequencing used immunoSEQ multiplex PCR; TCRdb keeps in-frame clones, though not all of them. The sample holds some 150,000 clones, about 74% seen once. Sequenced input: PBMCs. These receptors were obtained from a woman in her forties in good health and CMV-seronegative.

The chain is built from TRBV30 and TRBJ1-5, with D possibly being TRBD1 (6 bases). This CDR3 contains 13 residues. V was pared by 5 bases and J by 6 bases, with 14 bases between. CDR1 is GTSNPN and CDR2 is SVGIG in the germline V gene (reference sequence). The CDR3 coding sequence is TGTGCCTGGGCAGGGGATGAGGGTCAGCCCCAGCATTTT. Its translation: CAWAGDEGQPQHF.

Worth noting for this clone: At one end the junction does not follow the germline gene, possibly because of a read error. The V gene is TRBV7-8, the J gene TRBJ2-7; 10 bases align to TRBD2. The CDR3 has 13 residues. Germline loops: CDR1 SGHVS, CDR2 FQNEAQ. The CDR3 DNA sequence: TGTGCCAGCAGCTTAGCGGAGGGACTAGCGTATCTCTTC. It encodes CASSLAEGLAYLF.

The CDR3 DNA sequence: TGTGCCAGCAGGAGGGGGGACAGGAGTAACACTGAAGCTTTCTTT. Residues: CASRRGDRSNTEAFF. The chain employs TRBV9 and TRBJ1-1, with TRBD1 matching over 8 bases. The CDR3 loop spans 15 amino acids. Germline trimming cut 5 bases from V and 2 bases from J; bases unmatched to any gene: 8. CDR1 and CDR2 (germline): SGDLS, YYNGEE.